The rows below give T cell receptor beta chains drawn from one sample of a study of cytomegalovirus exposure and HLA in healthy donors. Generated by immunoSEQ multiplex PCR, the TCRdb table keeps only in-frame clones and is missing some. The data show roughly 93,000 clones, about 70% seen once. The sequencing input was PBMCs. These TCRs come from a human donor in good health. Each CDR3 is given with its conserved first and last residue. The D gene is left open where the match is weak. Clone size, where shown, is once, few, many, or a class for clones that have expanded.

CDR3aa | CDR3nt | j_gene | abundance | v_gene | d_gene
CASSRLGQLNTEAFF | TGTGCCAGCAGCCGGTTGGGACAGTTGAACACTGAAGCTTTCTTT | TRBJ1-1 | . | TRBV7-9 | TRBD1
CASSSSPGASGQETQYF | TGTGCCAGCAGCTCCTCCCCGGGGGCTAGCGGTCAAGAGACCCAGTACTTC | TRBJ2-5 | . | TRBV9 | .
CASSLVLAGAGELFF | TGTGCCAGCAGCTTAGTACTAGCGGGAGCAGGGGAGCTGTTTTTT | TRBJ2-2 | once | TRBV13 | TRBD2
CASSLPTAGNYGYTF | TGTGCCAGCAGCTTGCCGACAGCGGGGAACTATGGCTACACCTTC | TRBJ1-2 | . | TRBV5-4 | .
CASSSLGTSGSYEQYF | TGCGCCAGCAGCTCACTCGGGACTAGCGGGAGCTACGAGCAGTACTTC | TRBJ2-7 | . | TRBV5-1 | TRBD2
CASSSRTAISLYGYTF | TGTGCCAGCAGCTCTCGGACAGCGATATCCCTCTATGGCTACACCTTC | TRBJ1-2 | few | TRBV5-4 | .
CASSGGVGYEQYF | TGTGCCAGCAGTGGGGGGGTTGGGTACGAGCAGTACTTC | TRBJ2-7 | . | TRBV6-1 | .
CASSDRDRDLMNTEAFF | TGCGCCAGCAGTGACCGGGACAGGGACTTAATGAACACTGAAGCTTTCTTT | TRBJ1-1 | . | TRBV10-1 | TRBD1
CATSRDEWGGKLFF | TGTGCCACCAGCAGAGATGAATGGGGAGGTAAACTGTTCTTC | TRBJ2-1 | . | TRBV15 | .
CASSPAQGANEAFF | TGTGCCAGCAGTCCGGCACAGGGGGCGAATGAAGCTTTCTTT | TRBJ1-1 | few | TRBV6-1 | TRBD1
CASGFSGGLRGYTF | TGTGCTAGTGGTTTTTCAGGGGGGCTTAGGGGCTACACCTTC | TRBJ1-2 | . | TRBV12-5 | TRBD1
CASSATWGLADPDTQYF | TGTGCCAGCAGCGCTACGTGGGGACTAGCGGACCCAGATACGCAGTATTTT | TRBJ2-3 | . | TRBV6-4 | TRBD2
CASSESILGGGTEAFF | TGTGCCAGCAGTGAATCTATCTTGGGAGGTGGCACTGAAGCTTTCTTT | TRBJ1-1 | few | TRBV25-1 | .
CASSSASAPGYEQYF | TGTGCCAGCAGCTCCGCCAGCGCCCCCGGGTACGAGCAGTACTTC | TRBJ2-7 | . | TRBV11-2 | .
CASSSGTGESYNEQFF | TGTGCCAGCAGTTCGGGGACAGGGGAGTCCTACAATGAGCAGTTCTTC | TRBJ2-1 | . | TRBV2 | TRBD1
CAWSGTSGRAVWAPYEQYF | TGTGCCTGGAGCGGGACTAGCGGGAGGGCCGTATGGGCCCCCTACGAGCAGTACTTC | TRBJ2-7 | few | TRBV30 | TRBD2
CASSPPLAGTGSGANVLTF | TGTGCCAGCAGCCCTCCCCTAGCGGGGACCGGGTCTGGGGCCAACGTCCTGACTTTC | TRBJ2-6 | . | TRBV4-2 | TRBD2
CASSGTGGTEAFF | TGTGCCAGCTCAGGGACAGGGGGCACTGAAGCTTTCTTT | TRBJ1-1 | many | TRBV18 | TRBD1
CSVVKGENTEAFF | TGCAGCGTTGTCAAGGGGGAGAACACTGAAGCTTTCTTT | TRBJ1-1 | few | TRBV29-1 | .
CASSTRRDRGAETQYF | TGTGCCAGTAGTACGAGAAGGGACAGGGGGGCCGAGACCCAGTACTTC | TRBJ2-5 | . | TRBV19 | TRBD1
CASSYLPGQTYEQYF | TGTGCCAGCAGTTACCTACCGGGACAGACCTACGAGCAGTACTTC | TRBJ2-7 | . | TRBV6-6 | TRBD1
CASSRTTGNRALTF | TGCGCCAGCAGCCGAACAACGGGAAATCGAGCTCTGACTTTC | TRBJ2-6 | . | TRBV4-3 | .
CASSLDPGIGEKLFF | TGCGCCAGCAGCTTGGACCCGGGGATAGGAGAAAAACTGTTTTTT | TRBJ1-4 | . | TRBV5-1 | .
CSVEDSSGVRNEQFF | TGCAGCGTTGAAGATAGTTCGGGAGTAAGGAATGAGCAGTTCTTC | TRBJ2-1 | few | TRBV29-1 | .
CASSGREASSYNEQFF | TGTGCCAGTAGCGGGCGGGAGGCTAGCTCCTACAATGAGCAGTTCTTC | TRBJ2-1 | . | TRBV19 | TRBD2
CASSLEKGVNTIYF | TGTGCCAGCAGCCTAGAGAAAGGGGTAAACACCATATATTTT | TRBJ1-3 | . | TRBV2 | .
CASSIYPEVDF | TGTGCCAGCAGCATTTATCCGGAGGTCGACTTC | TRBJ2-7 | once | TRBV5-6 | .
CASSITGNTGELFF | TGTGCCAGTAGTATTACAGGGAACACCGGGGAGCTGTTTTTT | TRBJ2-2 | . | TRBV19 | .
CASTRYGGQGVNTQYF | TGTGCCAGCACCCGATATGGGGGACAGGGGGTAAATACGCAGTATTTT | TRBJ2-3 | . | TRBV27 | TRBD1
CAIRRQLMNTEAFF | TGTGCCATCAGAAGACAGCTAATGAACACTGAAGCTTTCTTT | TRBJ1-1 | few | TRBV10-3 | .
CASSAGTRGTEQYF | TGTGCCAGCAGCGCTGGTACTAGAGGCACCGAGCAGTACTTC | TRBJ2-7 | . | TRBV9 | .
CASSLSLGQIVYEQYF | TGTGCCAGCAGTTTATCGTTGGGACAGATAGTCTACGAGCAGTACTTC | TRBJ2-7 | . | TRBV27 | TRBD1
CASSVAPNNSPLHF | TGTGCCAGCAGCGTAGCCCCAAATAATTCACCCCTCCACTTT | TRBJ1-6 | . | TRBV9 | .
CASSLRGRAGEQYF | TGTGCCAGCAGCTTACGGGGGAGGGCCGGTGAGCAGTACTTC | TRBJ2-7 | few | TRBV7-2 | TRBD2
CASSPPGQGASGELFF | TGTGCCAGTAGTCCCCCGGGACAGGGGGCATCGGGGGAGCTGTTTTTT | TRBJ2-2 | . | TRBV19 | TRBD1
CASSPPGATNEKLFF | TGTGCCAGCAGTCCTCCCGGGGCAACTAATGAAAAACTGTTTTTT | TRBJ1-4 | . | TRBV6-5 | .
CASSPPAGYEQYF | TGTGCCAGTAGCCCCCCGGCAGGGTACGAGCAGTACTTC | TRBJ2-7 | . | TRBV19 | .
CASSSDRVFEAFF | TGTGCCAGTAGTTCGGACAGGGTCTTTGAAGCTTTCTTT | TRBJ1-1 | once | TRBV19 | TRBD1
CASSYAGGASPGYTF | TGTGCCAGCAGCTATGCAGGGGGCGCAAGTCCCGGCTACACCTTC | TRBJ1-2 | . | TRBV7-9 | TRBD1
CASSSGLADPYEQYF | TGTGCCAGCAGCTCGGGACTAGCGGACCCCTACGAGCAGTACTTC | TRBJ2-7 | once | TRBV7-9 | TRBD2
CASSLERNEQFF | TGTGCCAGCAGCTTGGAGCGGAATGAGCAGTTCTTC | TRBJ2-1 | . | TRBV5-5 | .
CASTGLAGEGTQYF | TGTGCCAGTACTGGACTAGCGGGAGAGGGTACGCAGTATTTT | TRBJ2-3 | . | TRBV5-6 | TRBD2
CSVVRGPLGTDTQYF | TGCAGCGTTGTGAGGGGGCCCCTAGGGACAGATACGCAGTATTTT | TRBJ2-3 | . | TRBV29-1 | TRBD1
CASSQGVRDRIQTEAFF | TGTGCCAGCAGCCAAGGGGTTAGGGACAGAATTCAGACTGAAGCTTTCTTT | TRBJ1-1 | . | TRBV4-2 | TRBD1
CASSFRGTDGYTF | TGTGCCAGCAGCTTCAGGGGTACCGATGGCTACACCTTC | TRBJ1-2 | few | TRBV7-9 | .